Listed below are T cell receptor beta chains from one sample, sequenced in a study of T cell repertoires in aging, cancer and after chemotherapy. TCRdb redid the calling of the multiplex PCR reads with MiXCR, one entry per CDR3 protein. The sample lists almost 3,000 distinct CDR3 sequences, approximately 25% occurring once. Input material: blood. The receptors shown here come from a human donor with a solid tumor. CDR3s include the opening cysteine and the closing phenylalanine or tryptophan. Each record gives: D gene, V gene, clone size, J gene, CDR3 DNA, CDR3 protein. The D gene is left open where the match is weak. Clone sizes are given selectively: once, few, many, or a class where the clone is expanded.

d_gene: TRBD2; v_gene: TRBV19; abundance: medium-sized; j_gene: TRBJ2-1; CDR3nt: TGTGCCAGTAGTATAGATTATGCGGGAGGCCAGAATGAGCAGTTCTTC; CDR3aa: CASSIDYAGGQNEQFF
d_gene: TRBD2; v_gene: TRBV5-4; abundance: medium-sized; j_gene: TRBJ2-3; CDR3nt: TGTGCCAGCAGTTTCAAGACTAGCGCAACAGATACGCAGTATTTT; CDR3aa: CASSFKTSATDTQYF
d_gene: -; v_gene: TRBV12-3/TRBV12-4; abundance: few; j_gene: TRBJ2-3; CDR3nt: TGTGCCAGCAGTTTAAGCACAGATACGCAGTATTTT; CDR3aa: CASSLSTDTQYF
d_gene: -; v_gene: TRBV5-1; abundance: few; j_gene: TRBJ2-5; CDR3nt: TGCGCCAGCAGCAAGGACATCGATCAGACCCAGTACTTC; CDR3aa: CASSKDIDQTQYF
d_gene: -; v_gene: TRBV12-3/TRBV12-4; abundance: medium-sized; j_gene: TRBJ2-3; CDR3nt: TGTGCCAGCAATACCGCGGGTGGCGTCACAGATACGCAGTATTTT; CDR3aa: CASNTAGGVTDTQYF
d_gene: TRBD1; v_gene: TRBV14; abundance: -; j_gene: TRBJ1-1; CDR3nt: TGTGCCAGCAGCCAACTGGGACAGGGGGGAACTGAAGCTTTCTTT; CDR3aa: CASSQLGQGGTEAFF
d_gene: -; v_gene: TRBV7-3; abundance: -; j_gene: TRBJ2-6; CDR3nt: TGTGCCAGCAGCTTAATTAATGGACGGTTTAGCTCTGGGGCCAACGTCCTGACTTTC; CDR3aa: CASSLINGRFSSGANVLTF
d_gene: TRBD1; v_gene: TRBV19; abundance: medium-sized; j_gene: TRBJ2-7; CDR3nt: TGTGCCAGTAGTCTGCCGGGACAGGGGACCTACGAGCAGTACTTC; CDR3aa: CASSLPGQGTYEQYF
d_gene: TRBD1; v_gene: TRBV5-1; abundance: -; j_gene: TRBJ2-3; CDR3nt: TGCGCCAGCAGCCTCGGACAGGGCGGCACAGATACGCAGTATTTT; CDR3aa: CASSLGQGGTDTQYF
d_gene: -; v_gene: TRBV27; abundance: few; j_gene: TRBJ1-1; CDR3nt: TGTGCCAGCAGTTTATCGATCCCATTAAGGGAGGGGAACACTGAAGCTTTCTTT; CDR3aa: CASSLSIPLREGNTEAFF
d_gene: TRBD1; v_gene: TRBV6-1; abundance: -; j_gene: TRBJ2-1; CDR3nt: TGTGCCAGCAGAAAGGGACAGGGTATTTCCTACAATGAGCAGTTCTTC; CDR3aa: CASRKGQGISYNEQFF
d_gene: TRBD1; v_gene: TRBV20-1; abundance: once; j_gene: TRBJ2-3; CDR3nt: TGCAGTGCCCGAGGACAGGGTGGAGATACGCAGTATTTT; CDR3aa: CSARGQGGDTQYF
d_gene: -; v_gene: TRBV7-3; abundance: -; j_gene: TRBJ2-1; CDR3nt: TGTGCCAGCAGCCAGTACCGCGGGTCCCACAATGAGCAGTTCTTC; CDR3aa: CASSQYRGSHNEQFF
d_gene: -; v_gene: TRBV19; abundance: medium-sized; j_gene: TRBJ1-5; CDR3nt: TGTGCCAGTGGAATTGCGGTCCTCCAGCCCCAGCATTTT; CDR3aa: CASGIAVLQPQHF
d_gene: -; v_gene: TRBV19; abundance: medium-sized; j_gene: TRBJ1-1; CDR3nt: TGTGCCAGTAGTATAGTACTTGGAGGGGGGCCGAACACTGAAGCTTTCTTT; CDR3aa: CASSIVLGGGPNTEAFF
d_gene: TRBD2; v_gene: TRBV5-5; abundance: medium-sized; j_gene: TRBJ2-3; CDR3nt: TGTGCCAGCAGCCCGGGGGAGGGAGGGGGCACAGATACGCAGTATTTT; CDR3aa: CASSPGEGGGTDTQYF
d_gene: -; v_gene: TRBV15; abundance: medium-sized; j_gene: TRBJ2-2; CDR3nt: TGTGCCACCAGCAGAGACACCGGGGAGCTGTTTTTT; CDR3aa: CATSRDTGELFF
d_gene: -; v_gene: TRBV6-5; abundance: medium-sized; j_gene: TRBJ2-1; CDR3nt: TGTGCCAGCAGTGACTTTGTTGGGAGTTCCTACAATGAGCAGTTCTTC; CDR3aa: CASSDFVGSSYNEQFF
d_gene: -; v_gene: TRBV6-6; abundance: medium-sized; j_gene: TRBJ2-3; CDR3nt: TGTGCCAGCAGGGCCAGCACAGATACGCAGTATTTT; CDR3aa: CASRASTDTQYF
d_gene: -; v_gene: TRBV28; abundance: -; j_gene: TRBJ2-7; CDR3nt: TGTGCCAGCAGAACTCGACAGGCCGTTTCTGGAGAGCAGTACTTC; CDR3aa: CASRTRQAVSGEQYF
d_gene: TRBD1; v_gene: TRBV11-1; abundance: once; j_gene: TRBJ1-1; CDR3nt: TGTGTCAGCAGGGAATACAGGGGTCCGAACACTGAAGCTTTCTTT; CDR3aa: CVSREYRGPNTEAFF
d_gene: -; v_gene: TRBV28; abundance: -; j_gene: TRBJ1-5; CDR3nt: TGTGCCAGCAGCCCTACGCTCAGGAGGGGGAGTCAGCCCCAGCATTTT; CDR3aa: CASSPTLRRGSQPQHF
d_gene: -; v_gene: TRBV4-2; abundance: -; j_gene: TRBJ2-1; CDR3nt: TGCGCCAGCAGCCAAGACGGGGGGCCGAAAGAGCAGTTCTTC; CDR3aa: CASSQDGGPKEQFF
d_gene: TRBD1; v_gene: TRBV12-3/TRBV12-4; abundance: medium-sized; j_gene: TRBJ2-1; CDR3nt: TGTGCCAGCAGACTATCCGGGACAGTCTACAATGAGCAGTTCTTC; CDR3aa: CASRLSGTVYNEQFF
d_gene: TRBD1; v_gene: TRBV6-1; abundance: medium-sized; j_gene: TRBJ1-4; CDR3nt: TGTGCCAGCAGTGAATCACAGGGGGAAGGAAAACTGTTTTTT; CDR3aa: CASSESQGEGKLFF
d_gene: -; v_gene: TRBV18; abundance: few; j_gene: TRBJ2-5; CDR3nt: TGTGCCAGCTCACCGTCGAAGATGGGGGAGACCCAGTACTTC; CDR3aa: CASSPSKMGETQYF
d_gene: -; v_gene: TRBV6-6; abundance: medium-sized; j_gene: TRBJ1-5; CDR3nt: TGTGACAGCAAGGAAGGGCCGTTTCAGCCCCAGCATTTT; CDR3aa: CDSKEGPFQPQHF
d_gene: TRBD2; v_gene: TRBV27; abundance: medium-sized; j_gene: TRBJ2-1; CDR3nt: TGTGCCAGCAGTTCCACACAGACTAGCGGAACCTACAATGAGCAGTTCTTC; CDR3aa: CASSSTQTSGTYNEQFF
d_gene: TRBD2; v_gene: TRBV6-2/TRBV6-3; abundance: medium-sized; j_gene: TRBJ2-1; CDR3nt: TGTGCCAGCAGTAGGACTAGCGGGAGAAGCTCCTACAATGAGCAGTTCTTC; CDR3aa: CASSRTSGRSSYNEQFF
d_gene: TRBD1; v_gene: TRBV30; abundance: medium-sized; j_gene: TRBJ1-1; CDR3nt: TGTGCCTGGAGTACGGAGACAGGGGTGAACACTGAAGCTTTCTTT; CDR3aa: CAWSTETGVNTEAFF
d_gene: TRBD1; v_gene: TRBV6-5; abundance: medium-sized; j_gene: TRBJ1-5; CDR3nt: TGTGCCAGCAGAGACAGGGAGGGATATCAGCCCCAGCATTTT; CDR3aa: CASRDREGYQPQHF
d_gene: -; v_gene: TRBV7-2; abundance: -; j_gene: TRBJ2-7; CDR3nt: TGTGCCAGCAGCTTAGAGTGGGGGGCCTACTACGAGCAGTACTTC; CDR3aa: CASSLEWGAYYEQYF
d_gene: TRBD2; v_gene: TRBV27; abundance: medium-sized; j_gene: TRBJ2-7; CDR3nt: TGTGCCAGCAGTCCCCACCTGGGAGGGCCCGCCTACGAGCAGTACTTC; CDR3aa: CASSPHLGGPAYEQYF
d_gene: TRBD1; v_gene: TRBV5-4; abundance: medium-sized; j_gene: TRBJ2-5; CDR3nt: TGTGCCAGCAACGCCTGGAAAGGGGGCCAGGCAGAGACCCAGTACTTC; CDR3aa: CASNAWKGGQAETQYF
d_gene: -; v_gene: TRBV20-1; abundance: -; j_gene: TRBJ1-2; CDR3nt: TGCAGTGCTCCACACGGTGCGACCAACTATGGCTACACCTTC; CDR3aa: CSAPHGATNYGYTF
d_gene: -; v_gene: TRBV18; abundance: medium-sized; j_gene: TRBJ1-1; CDR3nt: TGTGCCAGCTCAGAGCGAGGGTCCACTGAAGCTTTCTTT; CDR3aa: CASSERGSTEAFF
d_gene: -; v_gene: TRBV6-5; abundance: few; j_gene: TRBJ1-5; CDR3nt: TGTGCCAGCAGGGAGTCGTATAGCAATCAGCCCCAGCATTTT; CDR3aa: CASRESYSNQPQHF
d_gene: -; v_gene: TRBV5-4; abundance: -; j_gene: TRBJ1-3; CDR3nt: TGTGCCAGCAGCTTGGTAGGAGGAACATCTGGAAACACCATATATTTT; CDR3aa: CASSLVGGTSGNTIYF
d_gene: -; v_gene: TRBV6-1; abundance: medium-sized; j_gene: TRBJ2-2; CDR3nt: TGTGCCAGCAGTGGGGACAAACCAACGAACACCGGGGAGCTGTTTTTT; CDR3aa: CASSGDKPTNTGELFF
d_gene: TRBD1; v_gene: TRBV6-5; abundance: -; j_gene: TRBJ1-6; CDR3nt: TGTGCCAGCAGTGAGACGGGACAGGGGAATTCACCCCTCCACTTT; CDR3aa: CASSETGQGNSPLHF
d_gene: TRBD2; v_gene: TRBV19; abundance: medium-sized; j_gene: TRBJ2-7; CDR3nt: TGTGCCAGTAGTAGGCCCGATAGGGACTACGGCAAGCAGTACTTC; CDR3aa: CASSRPDRDYGKQYF
d_gene: TRBD1; v_gene: TRBV29-1; abundance: medium-sized; j_gene: TRBJ1-2; CDR3nt: TGCAGCGTTGGGGCTCGAAGGACAGGGGCAGTGGACTATGGCTACACCTTC; CDR3aa: CSVGARRTGAVDYGYTF
d_gene: TRBD1; v_gene: TRBV5-1; abundance: -; j_gene: TRBJ2-3; CDR3nt: TGCGCCAGCAGCCCTAGACGACAGGGGAGCACAGATACGCAGTATTTT; CDR3aa: CASSPRRQGSTDTQYF
d_gene: TRBD1; v_gene: TRBV6-5; abundance: medium-sized; j_gene: TRBJ2-7; CDR3nt: TGTGCCAGCAGTTGGACAGGGGGATTCTACGAGCAGTACTTC; CDR3aa: CASSWTGGFYEQYF
d_gene: -; v_gene: TRBV6-4; abundance: medium-sized; j_gene: TRBJ1-2; CDR3nt: TGTGCCAGCAGTGGGTCCGGCCTAGGCTACACCTTC; CDR3aa: CASSGSGLGYTF
d_gene: -; v_gene: TRBV12-3/TRBV12-4; abundance: few; j_gene: TRBJ2-3; CDR3nt: TGTGCCAGCAGTCAGACCCCAGATACGCAGTATTTT; CDR3aa: CASSQTPDTQYF
d_gene: -; v_gene: TRBV11-2; abundance: -; j_gene: TRBJ2-5; CDR3nt: TGTGCCAGCAGCTTAGGAACAGGCGGGGAGACCCAGTACTTC; CDR3aa: CASSLGTGGETQYF
d_gene: TRBD2; v_gene: TRBV6-2/TRBV6-3; abundance: medium-sized; j_gene: TRBJ2-5; CDR3nt: TGTGCCAGCAGTTACTCGACCTGGACTAGCGGATACCAAGAGACCCAGTACTTC; CDR3aa: CASSYSTWTSGYQETQYF